This is a list of T cell receptor beta chains from one sample in a study of cytomegalovirus exposure and HLA in healthy donors. The data were produced by immunoSEQ multiplex PCR, yet TCRdb's version contains in-frame clones alone and is incomplete. The top ten clones hold approximately 4.3% of a sample with 100,000 or so clones, under 80% of them seen once. The specimen was PBMCs. Receptors were obtained from a woman younger than 35 in good health and CMV-seropositive. CDR3s leave out the opening cysteine and the closing phenylalanine or tryptophan. The order of the fields is CDR3 length, D gene, J gene, V gene, CDR3 protein. The D gene is left open where the match is weak.

cdr3_length: 14
d_call: .
j_call: TRBJ1-2
v_call: TRBV30
cdr3_aa: AWREAGKPLNYGYT

cdr3_length: 15
d_call: TRBD1
j_call: TRBJ1-2
v_call: TRBV7-2
cdr3_aa: ASSLVLGGASNYGYT

cdr3_length: 10
d_call: .
j_call: TRBJ2-7
v_call: TRBV7-9
cdr3_aa: TSSLELYEQY

cdr3_length: 15
d_call: TRBD2
j_call: .
v_call: TRBV4-2
cdr3_aa: ASSQPSGRLFSYEQY

cdr3_length: 12
d_call: TRBD2
j_call: TRBJ2-1
v_call: TRBV29-1
cdr3_aa: SVRGTSGKAEQF

cdr3_length: 14
d_call: .
j_call: TRBJ2-1
v_call: TRBV9
cdr3_aa: ASSFGQWSSYNEQF

cdr3_length: 15
d_call: TRBD2
j_call: TRBJ2-3
v_call: TRBV5-4
cdr3_aa: ASSDVGTSGWTDTQY

cdr3_length: 11
d_call: .
j_call: .
v_call: TRBV2
cdr3_aa: ASSETVSYEQY

cdr3_length: 11
d_call: .
j_call: TRBJ2-4
v_call: TRBV4-1
cdr3_aa: ASSQSGEGRWY

cdr3_length: 11
d_call: .
j_call: TRBJ2-7
v_call: TRBV11-2
cdr3_aa: ASSLGSGYEQY

cdr3_length: 16
d_call: .
j_call: TRBJ2-6
v_call: TRBV11-1
cdr3_aa: ASSLLASAGSGANVLT

cdr3_length: 11
d_call: .
j_call: TRBJ2-7
v_call: TRBV5-1
cdr3_aa: ASSAGVSYEQY

cdr3_length: 12
d_call: .
j_call: TRBJ1-4
v_call: TRBV6-5
cdr3_aa: ASSYGGAGGKLF

cdr3_length: 13
d_call: TRBD1
j_call: TRBJ2-1
v_call: TRBV5-1
cdr3_aa: ASSLRTGGYNEQF

cdr3_length: 13
d_call: .
j_call: TRBJ1-3
v_call: TRBV6-5
cdr3_aa: ASRDDSGFGNTIY